This T cell receptor beta chain is drawn from a study of identical twins. TCRdb ran MiXCR on the 5' RACE reads and lists one entry per CDR3 protein. The table records approximately 250,000 distinct CDR3 sequences, about 6.7% of them present only once. This clonotype was recorded a few times. The sample was also linked to a second study, of T cells expressing NK-cell markers. That source reports: HCMV specificity was not established for the expanded NKG2C+ T cell clones.

The clonotype comes from a young woman in good health. The specimen sequenced was CD8+ T cells sorted from blood.

The CDR3 DNA follows: TGTGCCAGCAGTTACTCCATAGGACTCACCGCGGGCTACACCTTC. It codes for CASSYSIGLTAGYTF. The gene calls are TRBV6-5 and TRBJ1-2; D not certain. Per germline, CDR1 MNHEY and CDR2 SVGAGI. V was trimmed by 0 bases and J by 8 bases, leaving 16 bases between them. The CDR3 totals 15 residues.